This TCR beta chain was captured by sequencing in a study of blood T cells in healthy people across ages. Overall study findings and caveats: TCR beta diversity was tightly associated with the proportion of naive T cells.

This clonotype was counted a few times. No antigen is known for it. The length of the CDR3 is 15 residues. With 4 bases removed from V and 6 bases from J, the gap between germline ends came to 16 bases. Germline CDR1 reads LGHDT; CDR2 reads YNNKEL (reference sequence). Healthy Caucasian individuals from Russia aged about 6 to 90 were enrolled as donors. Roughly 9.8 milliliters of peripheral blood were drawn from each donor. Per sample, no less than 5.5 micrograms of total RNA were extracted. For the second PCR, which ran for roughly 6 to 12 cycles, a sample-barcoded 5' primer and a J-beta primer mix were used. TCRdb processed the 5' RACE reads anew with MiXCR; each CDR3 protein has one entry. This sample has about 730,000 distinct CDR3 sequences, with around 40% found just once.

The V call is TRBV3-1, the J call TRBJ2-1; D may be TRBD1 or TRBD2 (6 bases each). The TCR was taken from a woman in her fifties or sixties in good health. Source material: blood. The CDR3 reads CASSLGGGLSNEQFF. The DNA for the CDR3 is TGTGCCAGCAGCCTGGGGGGCGGGCTGAGCAATGAGCAGTTCTTC.